This T cell receptor (beta chain) is drawn from a study of CD8 T cells in Susac syndrome. A word on this clonotype: The antigen is not known.

Germline assignment: CDR1 MDHEN and CDR2 SYDVKM. CDR3 length equals 14 residues. The germline V and J ends were trimmed by 9 bases and 1 base, with 16 bases remaining between them. CD8+ and CD4+ T cells from blood underwent TCR beta sequencing. The multiple sclerosis controls were treatment-naive patients, and their relapsing-remitting disease was stable or active. TEMRA cells were enriched by FACS, and CD4+ and CD8+ T cells were negatively isolated. The study's findings and limits: The number of individuals included in the study's TCR sequencing and HLA analysis was acknowledged as relatively small.

Reverse transcription used about 0.5 to 1 ug RNA and random hexamers. In TCRdb, the immunoSEQ multiplex PCR reads were re-called with MiXCR into one record per CDR3 protein. There are more than 150,000 distinct CDR3 sequences in the sample; roughly 94% occur only once, and 0.2% to 0.25% lies in the top ten. This chain connects TRBV28 to TRBJ2-7; TRBD2 is a possible D gene (5 bases). The sequenced sample consisted of CD8+ T cells from PBMCs. This TCR was recovered from a human donor with multiple sclerosis. CDR3 amino acids: CASKVRAGSYEQYF. CDR3 nucleotides: TGTGCCAGTAAGGTCCGTGCGGGTTCCTACGAGCAGTACTTC.